The 22 T cell receptor beta chains presented below share a single source sample, sequenced in a study of identical twins. Each CDR3 protein is one row after TCRdb ran MiXCR on the 5' RACE reads. The sample lists 410,000 or so distinct CDR3 sequences; 18% were seen once. The source material was naive T cells sorted from blood. All receptors derive from a man aged 45 to 65 in good health.

This clonotype was seen more than once but under ten times. J is TRBJ2-1 and V is TRBV27; TRBD1 matches at 7 bases. The CDR3 is made up of 14 amino acids. Germline V gives CDR1 MNHEY, CDR2 SMNVEV (reference sequence). After removal of 6 bases from V and 6 bases from J, the junction contained 8 bases not matched to a gene. This CDR3 is CASRATGKVNEQFF. The DNA for the CDR3 is TGTGCCAGCAGGGCGACAGGGAAGGTCAATGAGCAGTTCTTC.

There are a few counts of this clonotype. The rearrangement links TRBV7-9 to TRBJ2-2; no clear D. This CDR3 comprises 15 residues. Trimming left V 3 bases short and J 0 bases short, with 8 bases between. CDR1 and CDR2 from the germline V gene are SEHNR and FQNEAQ (reference sequence). The CDR3 sequence is CASSFGITNTGELFF. CDR3 DNA: TGTGCCAGCAGCTTTGGGATTACGAACACCGGGGAGCTGTTTTTT.

J is TRBJ2-1 and V is TRBV15, with a weak D call TRBD2 (6 bases). Trimming removed 0 bases from V and 7 bases from J, with 13 bases in between. Germline V gene sequence: CDR1 LNHNV, CDR2 YYDKDF (reference sequence). The CDR3 consists of 15 residues. In DNA, the CDR3 is TGTGCCACCAGCAGAGATCGGCCTAGCGTTAATGAGCAGTTCTTC. This gives the protein CATSRDRPSVNEQFF.

V and J are TRBV24-1 and TRBJ2-2, with D hard to call. CDR3 length: 15 residues. The V gene's germline CDR1 is KGHDR and CDR2 SFDVKD. Trimming cost V 4 bases and J 0 bases, with 8 bases left between them. CDR3 coding DNA: TGTGCCACCAGTGAGGCGGCGACGAACACCGGGGAGCTGTTTTTT. Its translation: CATSEAATNTGELFF.

This clonotype was seen a handful of times. The rearrangement joins TRBV4-3 to TRBJ2-2; 11 bases are a match to TRBD1. The CDR3 totals 17 residues. Germline trimming cut 0 bases from V and 6 bases from J; bases unmatched to any gene: 6. CDR1 and CDR2 (germline): LGHNA, YSLEER. The CDR3 coding sequence is TGCGCCAGCAGCCAAGATGTCGGACAGGGGGCGGCCGGGGAGCTGTTTTTT. This gives the protein CASSQDVGQGAAGELFF.

J is TRBJ2-2 and V is TRBV7-3; D tentatively fits TRBD1 or TRBD2 (5 bases each). Trimming shortened V by 3 bases and J by 2 bases, and 10 bases separated the two germline ends. This CDR3 contains 15 residues. The V gene's germline CDR1 is SGHTA and CDR2 FQGTGA. This CDR3 is CASSFMGRNTGELFF. In DNA, the CDR3 is TGTGCCAGCAGCTTCATGGGACGTAACACCGGGGAGCTGTTTTTT.

This clonotype was observed many times. CDR3 DNA: TGTGCCAGCAGTACTTTCGGAACCAATGAGCAGTTCTTC. Amino acids: CASSTFGTNEQFF. V and J are TRBV7-8 and TRBJ2-1, with D hard to call. Trimming stripped 6 bases from V and 6 bases from J, with 12 bases between. The CDR3 contains 13 residues. The germline V gene has CDR1 SGHVS and CDR2 FQNEAQ.

The rearrangement uses TRBV12-3 or TRBV12-4 and TRBJ1-1; 9 bases are shared with TRBD1. The V segment lost 6 bases and the J segment 4 bases; nucleotides outside the gene matches: 6. The CDR3 totals 14 residues. Here the CDR3 DNA reads TGTGCCAGCAGAGACAGGGGGTGGGCCACTGAAGCTTTCTTT. As protein: CASRDRGWATEAFF.

The chain combines TRBV7-2 with TRBJ2-3, with TRBD1 identical over 8 bases. Germline V gene sequence: CDR1 SGHTA, CDR2 FQGNSA. This CDR3 region has 15 residues. J lost 3 bases, V lost 4 bases, and 6 bases had no gene match. This CDR3 reads CASSSQGANTDTQYF. The DNA for the CDR3 is TGTGCCAGCAGCTCGCAGGGGGCGAATACAGATACGCAGTATTTT.

V is TRBV24-1 and J is TRBJ2-7; perhaps TRBD1 as D (6 bases). The CDR3 length is 14 residues. Germline values: CDR1 KGHDR, CDR2 SFDVKD. V was trimmed by 5 bases and J by 8 bases, leaving 18 bases between them. CDR3 DNA sequence: TGTGCCACCAGTGCAACAGGGCAGTACTCGAAGCAGTACTTC. Its translation is CATSATGQYSKQYF.

There are many counts of this clonotype. The chain carries TRBV7-9 and TRBJ2-1; 10 bases line up with TRBD2. V trimming: 5 bases; J trimming: 5 bases; junction bases outside the gene matches: 6. CDR1 SEHNR and CDR2 FQNEAQ come from the germline V gene (reference sequence). The CDR3 sequence is 15 residues long. CDR3 bases: TGTGCCAGCAGCACCGGGACTAGCGATCACAATGAGCAGTTCTTC. As protein: CASSTGTSDHNEQFF.

There are a few counts of this clonotype. V and J are TRBV12-3 or TRBV12-4 and TRBJ2-3, with TRBD2 identical over 13 bases. The J segment lost 3 bases and the V segment lost 6 bases, leaving 0 bases of the junction unmatched. This CDR3 has 14 residues. The DNA of the CDR3 is TGTGCCAGCAGGACTAGCGGGAGGACAGATACGCAGTATTTT. Protein: CASRTSGRTDTQYF.

This clonotype has only a few counts. This chain links TRBV20-1 with TRBJ2-7; D call uncertain. V gave up 3 bases and J gave up 3 bases, with 12 bases separating them. Per germline, CDR1 DFQATT and CDR2 SNEGSKA (reference sequence). There are 13 residues in the CDR3. CDR3 protein: CSASEASIYEQYF. For the CDR3, the DNA is TGCAGTGCTAGTGAGGCTTCCATCTACGAGCAGTACTTC.

The V and J genes are TRBV11-2 and TRBJ1-2; the D is unclear. The germline CDR1 and CDR2 sequences are SGHAT and FQNNGV. This CDR3 has 15 amino acids. The V and J ends lost 4 bases and 0 bases respectively, with 12 bases between them. The CDR3 is CASSSPRGSNYGYTF. The CDR3, as DNA: TGTGCCAGCAGCTCCCCGCGGGGATCTAACTATGGCTACACCTTC.

The chain is built from TRBV12-3 or TRBV12-4 and TRBJ1-1; D remains ambiguous. This CDR3 is built from 13 residues. The germline V and J ends were trimmed by 5 bases and 5 bases, with 12 bases remaining between them. CDR3 coding DNA: TGTGCCAGCAGTCCCATGTTGGGGACTGAAGCTTTCTTT. This codes for CASSPMLGTEAFF.

This clonotype appeared many times. V usage is TRBV19 and J usage is TRBJ2-7; D remains unclear. Germline CDR1 LNHDA, CDR2 SQIVND (reference sequence). The CDR3 has 14 residues. V was cut by 1 base and J by 2 bases, with 9 bases left in between. CDR3 loop: CASSIGSVAYEQYF. For the CDR3, the DNA is TGTGCCAGTAGTATAGGTTCAGTCGCCTACGAGCAGTACTTC.

This clonotype occurred many times. The chain employs TRBV29-1 and TRBJ2-5, with 7 bases that match TRBD1. V dropped 5 bases and J dropped 0; count of bases not matched to a gene: 3. The CDR3 is made up of 13 amino acids. Germline V gene lookup returns CDR1 SQVTM and CDR2 ANQGSEA. Here the CDR3 DNA reads TGCAGCGTTAGGGGACAGAACCAAGAGACCCAGTACTTC. Its protein product is CSVRGQNQETQYF. Filled out from reference TRBV29-1 and TRBJ2-5, the complete variable domain reads SAVISQKPSRDICQRGTSLTIQCQVDSQVTMMFWYRQQPGQSLTLIATANQGSEATYESGFVIDKFPISRPNLTFSTLTVSNMSPEDSSIYLCSVRGQNQETQYFGPGTRLLVL.

At least ten counts were recorded for this clonotype. The chain has TRBV5-1 and TRBJ2-2; 10 bases agree with TRBD2. The CDR3 contains 17 residues. The J segment lost 1 base and the V segment lost 6 bases, leaving 9 bases of the junction unmatched. The V gene's germline CDR1 is SGHRS and CDR2 YFSETQ. CDR3 region: CASTSSGLAVNTGELFF. The CDR3 DNA sequence: TGCGCCAGCACCAGTAGCGGACTAGCGGTGAACACCGGGGAGCTGTTTTTT.

This clonotype appeared a few times. The chain is built from TRBV18 and TRBJ1-2; perhaps TRBD1 as D (5 bases). Germline V gene lookup returns CDR1 KGHSH and CDR2 LQKENI. The CDR3 has 12 amino acids. V was trimmed by 7 bases and J by 7 bases, leaving 13 bases between them. The CDR3 coding sequence is TGTGCCAGCTTTCACGGAGGGGTTGGCTACACCTTC. This sequence encodes CASFHGGVGYTF.

This clonotype was seen ten or more times. The rearrangement joins TRBV25-1 to TRBJ2-7; 7 nucleotides agree with TRBD1. The CDR3 consists of 14 residues. V was clipped by 4 bases and J by 0 bases; unmatched bases: 3. Germline CDR1 reads MGHDK; CDR2 reads SYGVNS. CDR3 coding DNA: TGTGCCAGCAGTGGTTGGGACAGCTCCTACGAGCAGTACTTC. Its translation: CASSGWDSSYEQYF.

Only a few counts were recorded for this clonotype. The rearrangement links TRBV6-2 or TRBV6-3 to TRBJ2-1; perhaps D is TRBD1 or TRBD2 (5 bases each). Germline lookup yields CDR1 MNHEY and CDR2 SVGEGT. This CDR3 has 15 amino acids. Deletions cut 6 bases from V and 2 bases from J, with 14 bases between. In nucleotides, the CDR3 is TGTGCCAGCAGGTTTAGTGAGGGACCCTACAATGAGCAGTTCTTC. Protein: CASRFSEGPYNEQFF.

The chain is built from TRBV20-1 and TRBJ2-2; TRBD1 matches 8 bases. V trimming: 5 bases; J trimming: 0 bases; junction bases outside the gene matches: 5. Germline-derived CDR1 and CDR2 are DFQATT and SNEGSKA (reference sequence). The length of the CDR3 is 15 residues. CDR3 sequence: CSARWTGTNTGELFF. The CDR3 bases are TGCAGTGCTCGTTGGACAGGGACGAACACCGGGGAGCTGTTTTTT.